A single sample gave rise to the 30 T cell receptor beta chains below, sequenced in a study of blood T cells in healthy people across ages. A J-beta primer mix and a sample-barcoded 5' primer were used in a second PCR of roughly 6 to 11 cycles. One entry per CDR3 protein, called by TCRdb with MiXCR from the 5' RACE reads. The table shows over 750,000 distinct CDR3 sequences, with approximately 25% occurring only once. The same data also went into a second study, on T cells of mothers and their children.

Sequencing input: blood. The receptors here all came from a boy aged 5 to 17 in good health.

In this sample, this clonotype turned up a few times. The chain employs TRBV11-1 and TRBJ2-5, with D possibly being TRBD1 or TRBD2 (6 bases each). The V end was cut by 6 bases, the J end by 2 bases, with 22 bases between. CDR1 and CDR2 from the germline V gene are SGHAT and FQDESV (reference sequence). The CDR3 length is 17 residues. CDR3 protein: CASSRRGARLKQETQYF. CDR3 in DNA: TGTGCCAGCAGTCGGAGGGGGGCTCGACTGAAACAAGAGACCCAGTACTTC. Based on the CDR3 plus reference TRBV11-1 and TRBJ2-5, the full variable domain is EAEVAQSPRYKITEKSQAVAFWCDPISGHATLYWYRQILGQGPELLVQFQDESVVDDSQLPKDRFSAERLKGVDSTLKIQPAELGDSAMYLCASSRRGARLKQETQYFGPGTRLLVL.

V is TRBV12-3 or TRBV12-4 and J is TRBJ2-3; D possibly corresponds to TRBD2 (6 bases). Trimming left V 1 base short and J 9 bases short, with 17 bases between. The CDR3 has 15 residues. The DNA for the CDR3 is TGTGCCAGCAGTTTAGGTGGCGGGGACGGAGTGACGCAGTATTTT. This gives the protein CASSLGGGDGVTQYF.

CDR3 in amino acids: CSARHRYSGLAVTYTDTQYF. The CDR3 DNA is TGCAGTGCTAGACACCGTTATTCCGGACTAGCGGTAACCTACACAGATACGCAGTATTTT. This chain links TRBV20-1 with TRBJ2-3; the match to TRBD2 covers 10 bases. V shed 2 bases and J 2 bases; nucleotides not matched to a gene: 19. CDR1 is DFQATT, CDR2 SNEGSKA, per germline (reference sequence). This CDR3 spans 20 amino acids.

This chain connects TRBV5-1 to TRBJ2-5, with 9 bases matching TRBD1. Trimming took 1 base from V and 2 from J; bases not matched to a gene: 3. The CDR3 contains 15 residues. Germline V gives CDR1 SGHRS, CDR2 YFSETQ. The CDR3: CASSLWDREQETQYF. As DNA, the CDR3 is TGCGCCAGCAGCTTGTGGGACAGGGAACAAGAGACCCAGTACTTC.

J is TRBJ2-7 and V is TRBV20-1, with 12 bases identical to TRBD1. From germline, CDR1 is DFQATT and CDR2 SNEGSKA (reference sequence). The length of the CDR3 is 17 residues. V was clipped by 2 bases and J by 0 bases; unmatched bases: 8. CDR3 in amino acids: CSARPRDRGPYSYEQYF. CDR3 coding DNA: TGCAGTGCTAGACCCCGGGACAGGGGGCCTTACTCCTACGAGCAGTACTTC.

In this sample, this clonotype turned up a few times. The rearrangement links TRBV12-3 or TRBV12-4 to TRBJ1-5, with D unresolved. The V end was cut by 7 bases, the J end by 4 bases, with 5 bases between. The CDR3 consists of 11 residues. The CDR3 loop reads CASIKNQPQHF. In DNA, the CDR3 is TGTGCCAGCATCAAGAATCAGCCCCAGCATTTT.

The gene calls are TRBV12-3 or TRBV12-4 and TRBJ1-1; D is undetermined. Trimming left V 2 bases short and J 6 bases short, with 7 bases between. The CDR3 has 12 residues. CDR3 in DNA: TGTGCCAGCAGTTTACTTTTATCTGAAGCTTTCTTT. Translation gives CASSLLLSEAFF.

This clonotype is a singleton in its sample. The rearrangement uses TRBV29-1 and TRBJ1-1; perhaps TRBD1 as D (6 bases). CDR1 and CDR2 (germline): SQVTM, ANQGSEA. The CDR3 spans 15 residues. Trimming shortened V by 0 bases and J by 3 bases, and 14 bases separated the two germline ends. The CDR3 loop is CSVEDWGGKDTEAFF. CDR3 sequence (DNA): TGCAGCGTTGAAGATTGGGGGGGCAAGGACACTGAAGCTTTCTTT.

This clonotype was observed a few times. CDR3 nucleotide sequence: TGTGCCAGCTCACCTCCCAGTGACGAGCAGTACTTC. This translates into CASSPPSDEQYF. The V gene is TRBV18, the J gene TRBJ2-7; no reliable D call. Trimming stripped 3 bases from V and 5 bases from J, with 8 bases between. Germline V gene lookup returns CDR1 KGHSH and CDR2 LQKENI. The CDR3 length is 12 residues.

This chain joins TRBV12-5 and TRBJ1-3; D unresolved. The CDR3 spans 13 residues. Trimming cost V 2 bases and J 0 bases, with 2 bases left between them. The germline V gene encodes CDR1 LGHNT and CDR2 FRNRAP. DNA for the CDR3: TGTGCTAGTGGTTTGCTCTCTGGAAACACCATATATTTT. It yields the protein CASGLLSGNTIYF.

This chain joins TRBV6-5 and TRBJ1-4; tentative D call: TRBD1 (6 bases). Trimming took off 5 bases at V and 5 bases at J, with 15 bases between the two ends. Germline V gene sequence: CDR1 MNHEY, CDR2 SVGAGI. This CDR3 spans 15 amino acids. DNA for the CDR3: TGTGCCAGCAGTCCTTATGAAGGGACAAATGAAAAACTGTTTTTT. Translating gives CASSPYEGTNEKLFF.

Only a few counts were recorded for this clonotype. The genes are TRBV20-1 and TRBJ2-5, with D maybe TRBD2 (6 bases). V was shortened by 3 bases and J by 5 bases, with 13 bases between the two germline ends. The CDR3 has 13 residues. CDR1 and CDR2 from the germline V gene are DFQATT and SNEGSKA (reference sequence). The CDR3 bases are TGCAGTGCTAGGCCGTTAGCGGATGAGACCCAGTACTTC. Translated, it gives CSARPLADETQYF.

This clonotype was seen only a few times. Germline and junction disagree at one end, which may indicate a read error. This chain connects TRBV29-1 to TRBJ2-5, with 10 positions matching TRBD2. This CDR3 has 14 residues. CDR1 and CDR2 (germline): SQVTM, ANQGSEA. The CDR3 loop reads CSVELAGAHNEQFF. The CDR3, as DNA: TGCAGCGTTGAGCTAGCGGGAGCACACAATGAGCAGTTCTTT.

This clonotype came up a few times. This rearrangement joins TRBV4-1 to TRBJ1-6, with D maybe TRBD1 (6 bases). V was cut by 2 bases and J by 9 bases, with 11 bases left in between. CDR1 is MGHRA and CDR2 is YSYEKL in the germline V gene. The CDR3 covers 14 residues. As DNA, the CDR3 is TGCGCCAGCAGCCAACCGGAAGGGGGTTCACCCCTCCACTTT. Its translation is CASSQPEGGSPLHF.

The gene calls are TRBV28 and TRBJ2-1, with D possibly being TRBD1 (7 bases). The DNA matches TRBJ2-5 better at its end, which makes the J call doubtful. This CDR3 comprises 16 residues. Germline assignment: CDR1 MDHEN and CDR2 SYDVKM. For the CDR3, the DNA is TGTGCCAGCAGTTTATGGGAGGAGGGGGCAGGGGAGACCCAGTACTTC. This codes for CASSLWEEGAGETQYF.

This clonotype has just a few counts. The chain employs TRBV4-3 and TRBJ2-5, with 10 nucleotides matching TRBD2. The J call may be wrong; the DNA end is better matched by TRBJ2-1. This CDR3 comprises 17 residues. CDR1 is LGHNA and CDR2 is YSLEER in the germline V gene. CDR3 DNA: TGCGCCAGCAGCCAAGATCGGGCTAGCGGGGGTTACAATGAGCAGTTCTTC. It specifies CASSQDRASGGYNEQFF.

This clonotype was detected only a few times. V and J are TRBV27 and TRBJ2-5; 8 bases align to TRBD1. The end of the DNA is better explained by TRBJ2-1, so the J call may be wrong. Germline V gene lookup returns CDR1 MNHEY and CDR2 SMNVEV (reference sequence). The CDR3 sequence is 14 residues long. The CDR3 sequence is CASSFYRGINEQFF. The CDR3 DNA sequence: TGTGCCAGCAGTTTCTACAGGGGGATCAATGAGCAGTTCTTC.

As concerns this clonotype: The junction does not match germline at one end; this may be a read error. CDR3 in DNA: TGTGTCAGCTGGAGCAGGGGGGTCGACACCATATATTTT. It encodes CVSWSRGVDTIYF. The V and J genes are TRBV5-6 and TRBJ1-3; 7 nucleotides match TRBD1. CDR1 and CDR2 (germline): SGHDT, YYEEEE. The CDR3 totals 13 residues.

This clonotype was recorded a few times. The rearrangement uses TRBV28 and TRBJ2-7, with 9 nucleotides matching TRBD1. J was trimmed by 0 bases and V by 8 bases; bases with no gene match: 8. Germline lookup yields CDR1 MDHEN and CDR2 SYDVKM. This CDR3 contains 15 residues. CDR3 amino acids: CASRQGTGTSYEQYF. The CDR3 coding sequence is TGTGCCAGCCGGCAGGGGACAGGGACCTCCTACGAGCAGTACTTC.

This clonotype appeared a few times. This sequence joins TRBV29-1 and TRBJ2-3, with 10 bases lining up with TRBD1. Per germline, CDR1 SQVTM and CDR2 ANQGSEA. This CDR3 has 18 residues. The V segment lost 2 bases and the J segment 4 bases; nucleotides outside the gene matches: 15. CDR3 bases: TGCAGCGTTGAACGAGGGGGACAGGGGTTTCTTGTCGCAGATACGCAGTATTTT. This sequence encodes CSVERGGQGFLVADTQYF.

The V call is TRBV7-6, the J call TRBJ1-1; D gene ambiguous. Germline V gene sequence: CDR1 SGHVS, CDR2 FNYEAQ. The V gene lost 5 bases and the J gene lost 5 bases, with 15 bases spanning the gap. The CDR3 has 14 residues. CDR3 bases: TGTGCCAGCAGCCTCTCGGGCCGAGGGACTGAAGCTTTCTTT. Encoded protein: CASSLSGRGTEAFF.

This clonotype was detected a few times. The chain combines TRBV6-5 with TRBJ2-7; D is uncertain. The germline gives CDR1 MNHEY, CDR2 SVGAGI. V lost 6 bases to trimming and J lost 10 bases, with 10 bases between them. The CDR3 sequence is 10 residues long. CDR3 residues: CASSRLEQYF. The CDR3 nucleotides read TGTGCCAGCAGCAGACTGGAACAGTACTTC.

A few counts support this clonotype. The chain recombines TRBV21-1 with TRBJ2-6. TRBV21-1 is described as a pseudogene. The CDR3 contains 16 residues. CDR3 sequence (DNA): TGTGCCAGCAGCGCCCGAGAGGGCTCTGGGGCCAACGTCCTGACTTTC. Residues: CASSAREGSGANVLTF.

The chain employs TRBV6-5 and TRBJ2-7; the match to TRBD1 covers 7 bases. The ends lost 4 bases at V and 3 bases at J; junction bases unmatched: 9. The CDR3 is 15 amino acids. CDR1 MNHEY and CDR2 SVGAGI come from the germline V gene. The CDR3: CASSFSGTANYEQYF. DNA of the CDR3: TGTGCCAGCAGTTTCTCCGGGACAGCGAACTACGAGCAGTACTTC.

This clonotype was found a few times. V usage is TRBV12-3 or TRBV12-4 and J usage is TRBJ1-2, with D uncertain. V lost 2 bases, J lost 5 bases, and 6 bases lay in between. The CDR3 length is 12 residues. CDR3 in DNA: TGTGCCAGCAGTTTATTCCCGTATGGCTACACCTTC. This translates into CASSLFPYGYTF.

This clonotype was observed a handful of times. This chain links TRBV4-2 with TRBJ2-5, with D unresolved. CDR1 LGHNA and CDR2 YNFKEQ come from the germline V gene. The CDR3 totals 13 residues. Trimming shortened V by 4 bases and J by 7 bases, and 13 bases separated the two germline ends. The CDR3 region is CASSREPEATQYF. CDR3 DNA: TGTGCCAGCAGCCGAGAACCAGAAGCGACCCAGTACTTC.

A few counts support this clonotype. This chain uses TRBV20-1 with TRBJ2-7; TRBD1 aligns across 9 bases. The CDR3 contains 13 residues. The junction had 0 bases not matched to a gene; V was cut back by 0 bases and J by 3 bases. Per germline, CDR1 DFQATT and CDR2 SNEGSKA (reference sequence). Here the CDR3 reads CSAREGQGYEQYF. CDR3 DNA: TGCAGTGCTAGAGAGGGACAGGGCTACGAGCAGTACTTC.

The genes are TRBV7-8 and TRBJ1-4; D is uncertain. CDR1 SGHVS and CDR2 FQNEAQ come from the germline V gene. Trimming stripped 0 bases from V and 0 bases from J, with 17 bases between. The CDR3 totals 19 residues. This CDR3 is CASSLAFSGQTTTNEKLFF. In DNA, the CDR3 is TGTGCCAGCAGCTTAGCTTTCTCTGGGCAGACAACAACTAATGAAAAACTGTTTTTT. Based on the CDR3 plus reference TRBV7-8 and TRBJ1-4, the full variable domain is GAGVSQSPRYKVAKRGQDVALRCDPISGHVSLFWYQQALGQGPEFLTYFQNEAQLDKSGLPSDRFFAERPEGSVSTLKIQRTQQEDSAVYLCASSLAFSGQTTTNEKLFFGSGTQLSVL.

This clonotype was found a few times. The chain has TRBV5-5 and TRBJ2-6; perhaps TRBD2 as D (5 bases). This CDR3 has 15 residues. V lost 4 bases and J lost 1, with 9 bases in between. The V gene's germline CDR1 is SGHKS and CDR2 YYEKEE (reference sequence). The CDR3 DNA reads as TGTGCCAGCAGCCGGGCGGGTTCTGGGGCCAACGTCCTGACTTTC. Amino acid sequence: CASSRAGSGANVLTF.

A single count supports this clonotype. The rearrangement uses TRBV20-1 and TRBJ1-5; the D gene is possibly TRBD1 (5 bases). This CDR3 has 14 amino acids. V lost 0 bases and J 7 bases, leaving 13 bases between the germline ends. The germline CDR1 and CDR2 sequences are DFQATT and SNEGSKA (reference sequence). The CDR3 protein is CSAREVRGEQPQHF. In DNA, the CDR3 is TGCAGTGCTAGAGAGGTAAGGGGCGAGCAGCCCCAGCATTTT.